A single sample gave rise to the 16 T cell receptor beta chains below, sequenced in a study of blood T cell repertoires in COVID-19 (dated by TCRdb to about 2020). To prepare the library, the immunoSEQ multiplex PCR assay was applied. Not all clones reach the TCRdb copy of this immuneACCESS table, which keeps in-frame sequences only. Checked studies attribute under half of the gap to unresolved V genes and leave the rest unexplained. The sample records under 25,000 clones, around 73% of which are singletons. The top ten hold around 19% of the sample. Sequenced sample: peripheral blood. The receptors were sampled from a human donor in a cohort sampled during active or convalescent COVID-19.

V is TRBV4-1 and J is TRBJ2-7, with 9 bases lining up with TRBD2. In germline, CDR1 is MGHRA, CDR2 YSYEKL. The CDR3 consists of 17 residues. With V trimmed by 0 bases and J by 3 bases, 9 bases remained unmatched. In DNA, the CDR3 is TGCGCCAGCAGCCAAGATACCCTGGCGGGGGGGATCTACGAGCAGTACTTC. Translated: CASSQDTLAGGIYEQYF.

The rearrangement uses TRBV9 and TRBJ1-2, with no clear D. Trimming stripped 4 bases from V and 1 base from J, with 11 bases between. This CDR3 is built from 14 residues. The germline V gene has CDR1 SGDLS and CDR2 YYNGEE. The chain's CDR3 is CASSPDPLNYGYTF. In nucleotides, the CDR3 is TGTGCCAGCAGCCCTGATCCACTTAACTATGGCTACACCTTC.

The chain is built from TRBV28 and TRBJ1-5; D possibly corresponds to TRBD1 (5 bases). Germline assignment: CDR1 MDHEN and CDR2 SYDVKM. Between the trimmed V and J ends, which lost 7 bases and 6 bases, there was a span of 13 bases. The CDR3 totals 13 residues. CDR3: CASNRQESQPQHF. DNA for the CDR3: TGTGCCAGCAACAGGCAGGAGAGTCAGCCCCAGCATTTT.

This clone was counted a single time. The chain is built from TRBV19 and TRBJ1-6; 7 bases match TRBD1. The CDR3 is 16 residues long. J was trimmed by 6 bases and V by 4 bases; bases with no gene match: 9. Germline assignment: CDR1 LNHDA and CDR2 SQIVND (reference sequence). As DNA, the CDR3 is TGTGCCAGTAGTAAAAATAACAGGGGAGGTAATTCACCCCTCCACTTT. It yields the protein CASSKNNRGGNSPLHF.

This clone was seen only a few times. V and J are TRBV9 and TRBJ2-7, with D possibly matching TRBD1 (5 bases). Trimming removed 0 bases from V and 4 bases from J, with 14 bases in between. This CDR3 spans 15 amino acids. Germline V gives CDR1 SGDLS, CDR2 YYNGEE. The CDR3 loop is CASSVGPDGAYEQYF. The CDR3 DNA sequence: TGTGCCAGCAGCGTAGGCCCAGATGGGGCGTACGAGCAGTACTTC.

A few counts support this clone. The genes are TRBV4-1 and TRBJ2-2; 9 bases fit TRBD1. This CDR3 has 17 amino acids. After removal of 1 base from V and 1 base from J, the junction contained 4 bases not matched to a gene. Germline CDR1 and CDR2: MGHRA and YSYEKL. The DNA for the CDR3 is TGCGCCAGCAGCCAAGTGGGGACAGGGAGGAACACCGGGGAGCTGTTTTTT. It translates to CASSQVGTGRNTGELFF.

The V call is TRBV20-1, the J call TRBJ2-5; 16 bases match TRBD2. V lost 3 bases, J lost 4 bases, and 11 bases stayed unmatched. This CDR3 spans 18 amino acids. The germline V gene encodes CDR1 DFQATT and CDR2 SNEGSKA (reference sequence). CDR3 sequence (DNA): TGCAGTGCTAGTGGGACTAGCGGGAGGGCCGAGCGGACAGAGACCCAGTACTTC. Amino acid sequence: CSASGTSGRAERTETQYF.

The chain carries TRBV19 and TRBJ2-5, with 8 bases matching TRBD2. This CDR3 contains 15 residues. Unmatched junction bases numbered 6, after V lost 2 bases and J lost 4 bases. Germline V gene data show CDR1 as LNHDA and CDR2 as SQIVND (reference sequence). The CDR3 sequence is CASSIPGLGGETQYF. The CDR3 coding sequence is TGTGCCAGTAGTATACCGGGACTAGGAGGAGAGACCCAGTACTTC.

In nucleotides, the CDR3 is TGTGCCAGCAGCTCCTCTGGAGGGGTAGGTGGCTACACCTTC. Its protein product is CASSSSGGVGGYTF. The chain has TRBV13 and TRBJ1-2; D is perhaps TRBD1 (5 bases). V was shortened by 4 bases and J by 7 bases, with 16 bases between the two germline ends. Germline V gives CDR1 PRHDT, CDR2 FYEKMQ (reference sequence). This CDR3 is built from 14 residues. Full variable domain (outside the CDR3, taken from reference TRBV13 and TRBJ1-2): AAGVIQSPRHLIKEKRETATLKCYPIPRHDTVYWYQQGPGQDPQFLISFYEKMQSDKGSIPDRFSAQQFSDYHSELNMSSLELGDSALYFCASSSSGGVGGYTFGSGTRLTVV.

This clone was observed a handful of times. The chain uses TRBV6-5 and TRBJ2-7, with D hard to call. The CDR3 has 13 residues. Between the trimmed V and J ends, which lost 7 bases and 0 bases, there was a span of 10 bases. Germline-derived CDR1 and CDR2 are MNHEY and SVGAGI. CDR3 sequence: CASIHSVSYEQYV. The CDR3 DNA sequence: TGTGCCAGCATTCACAGTGTCTCCTACGAGCAGTACGTC.

J is TRBJ1-1 and V is TRBV6-5; TRBD1 might be the D (5 bases). CDR1 MNHEY and CDR2 SVGAGI come from the germline V gene. Trimming pared 0 bases from V and 6 bases from J, leaving 11 bases between. This CDR3 has 14 amino acids. CDR3 in amino acids: CASSYSRGLAEAFF. The CDR3 DNA is TGTGCCAGCAGTTACTCGCGGGGGTTGGCTGAAGCTTTCTTT.

The CDR3 region is CASSSTWANNEQFF. For the CDR3, the DNA is TGTGCCAGCAGCTCGACCTGGGCCAACAATGAGCAGTTCTTC. V and J are TRBV7-2 and TRBJ2-1; D call uncertain. This CDR3 contains 14 residues. Germline lookup yields CDR1 SGHTA and CDR2 FQGNSA. Trimming took 4 bases from V and 5 from J, leaving 12 bases between them.

The CDR3 loop reads CASSQLAGAYNEQFF. The CDR3 nucleotides are TGTGCCAGCAGCCAGTTAGCGGGGGCCTACAATGAGCAGTTCTTC. The V and J genes are TRBV3-1 (or the pseudogene TRBV3-2) and TRBJ2-1; TRBD2 matches 9 bases. This CDR3 has 15 amino acids. The V and J ends lost 3 bases and 2 bases, in that order; junction bases with no gene match: 2. Per the germline V gene, CDR1 is LGHDT and CDR2 is YNNKEL (reference sequence).

J is TRBJ1-1 and V is TRBV7-2; possibly TRBD1 for D (6 bases). V lost 1 base and J lost 4, with 10 bases in between. Germline loops: CDR1 SGHTA, CDR2 FQGNSA. CDR3 length equals 14 residues. The CDR3 DNA reads as TGTGCCAGCAGCTTAGGGGGGGGCGGCACTGAAGCTTTCTTT. This sequence encodes CASSLGGGGTEAFF.

This rearrangement joins TRBV10-3 to TRBJ2-7; 10 bases are shared with TRBD1. J lost 7 bases, V lost 6 bases, and 9 bases had no gene match. The CDR3 loop spans 14 amino acids. Germline CDR1 reads ENHRY; CDR2 reads SYGVKD. The CDR3 nucleotides are TGTGCCATCAGAGGAGGGACAGGGGCGGGTGAGCAGTACTTC. Its protein is CAIRGGTGAGEQYF.

The rearrangement links TRBV6-4 to TRBJ2-1, with TRBD2 identical over 10 bases. The ends lost 3 bases at V and 2 bases at J; junction bases unmatched: 1. Germline values: CDR1 MRHNA, CDR2 SNTAGT. CDR3 length: 15 residues. CDR3 residues: CASSEAGGPYNEQFF. The CDR3 DNA is TGTGCCAGCAGTGAAGCGGGAGGGCCCTACAATGAGCAGTTCTTC.